These 15 T cell receptor beta chains were sequenced from one sample in a study of Tregs in tolerant kidney transplant recipients (dated by TCRdb to between 2019 and 2020). Libraries were built with the immunoSEQ multiplex PCR assay. Sourced from immuneACCESS, this table was stored by TCRdb with only in-frame sequences that have V and J called. A share of the clones is absent; for the studies checked, an unresolved V gene accounts for under half, and the remainder has no known explanation. The sample data list hundreds of thousands of clones, and roughly 84% of these were observed just once. Over 0.5% of the sample is taken by the ten largest. The sequenced material came from CD4+ T cells from blood. The receptors shown here come from a human donor in good health.

The gene calls are TRBV5-1 and TRBJ2-3, with D hard to call. V shed 1 base and J shed 0 bases, with 6 bases lying between them. CDR3 length: 14 amino acids. The V gene's germline CDR1 is SGHRS and CDR2 YFSETQ. CDR3 in DNA: TGCGCCAGCAGCTTGATGGCTAGCACAGATACGCAGTATTTT. Protein product: CASSLMASTDTQYF.

The V gene is TRBV30, the J gene TRBJ2-3, with TRBD2 matching over 12 bases. The V segment lost 7 bases and the J segment 4 bases; nucleotides outside the gene matches: 12. CDR3 length: 16 residues. Per germline, CDR1 GTSNPN and CDR2 SVGIG (reference sequence). The CDR3 here is CASRRGASGRADTQYF. CDR3 DNA: TGTGCCTCGAGAAGGGGAGCTAGCGGGAGGGCAGATACGCAGTATTTT.

The rearrangement uses TRBV5-1 and TRBJ2-7, with D perhaps TRBD2 (6 bases). CDR3 size: 13 residues. Trimming pared 4 bases from V and 7 bases from J, leaving 15 bases between. Germline-derived CDR1 and CDR2 are SGHRS and YFSETQ. Here the CDR3 reads CASSLSGVPEQYF. The CDR3 nucleotides read TGCGCCAGCAGCCTGTCGGGGGTTCCGGAGCAGTACTTC.

V is TRBV6-6 and J is TRBJ1-1; D is possibly TRBD1 (6 bases). The V gene's germline CDR1 is MNHNY and CDR2 SVGAGI (reference sequence). With 5 bases removed from V and 0 bases from J, the gap between germline ends came to 16 bases. The CDR3 has 16 amino acids. This chain's CDR3 is CASSPGGGRMNTEAFF. CDR3 nucleotides: TGTGCCAGCAGTCCCGGCGGGGGCAGGATGAACACTGAAGCTTTCTTT.

The rearrangement joins TRBV9 to TRBJ2-1, with TRBD2 matching over 11 bases. This CDR3 is built from 20 residues. Germline V CDR1 and CDR2: SGDLS, YYNGEE. The junction had 20 bases not matched to a gene; V was cut back by 4 bases and J by 5 bases. CDR3 coding DNA: TGTGCCAGCAGCCATATAGCGGGAGGGCCGGAGGGGGGATTCCACAATGAGCAGTTCTTC. Protein: CASSHIAGGPEGGFHNEQFF.

The chain combines TRBV4-1 with TRBJ2-2, with TRBD1 identical over 8 bases. Per germline, CDR1 MGHRA and CDR2 YSYEKL. With V trimmed by 3 bases and J by 2 bases, 8 bases remained unmatched. The CDR3 totals 17 residues. The CDR3 nucleotides read TGCGCCAGCAGCCAGTTACAGGGGGGCCTAAACACCGGGGAGCTGTTTTTT. It codes for CASSQLQGGLNTGELFF.

The J gene is TRBJ1-1, the V gene TRBV27; D is perhaps TRBD1 (5 bases). The CDR3 runs to 15 residues. Trimming took 3 bases from V and 3 from J, leaving 14 bases between them. CDR1 is MNHEY, CDR2 SMNVEV, per germline (reference sequence). DNA of the CDR3: TGTGCCAGCAGTTTGTTGGTAGGGGTGTACACTGAAGCTTTCTTT. Translation gives CASSLLVGVYTEAFF.

J is TRBJ1-2 and V is TRBV6-5; 7 bases match TRBD1. The CDR3 is made up of 13 amino acids. V lost 6 bases, J lost 5 bases, and 6 bases stayed unmatched. Germline CDR1 reads MNHEY; CDR2 reads SVGAGI. CDR3 nucleotides: TGTGCCAGCAGCGCAGACAGGGCGTATGGCTACACCTTC. It specifies CASSADRAYGYTF.

The genes are TRBV6-4 and TRBJ1-1; TRBD1 might be the D (5 bases). The CDR3 is 15 residues long. Trimming stripped 6 bases from V and 0 bases from J, with 14 bases between. Germline V gene data show CDR1 as MRHNA and CDR2 as SNTAGT. The CDR3: CASSRDGGMNTEAFF. The CDR3 bases are TGTGCCAGCAGCCGGGACGGAGGTATGAACACTGAAGCTTTCTTT.

The CDR3 sequence: CASSVEVGNTIYF. The DNA of the CDR3 is TGTGCCAGCAGCGTAGAGGTTGGAAACACCATATATTTT. V is TRBV9 and J is TRBJ1-3; D is ambiguous. The ends were cut back, 0 bases at V and 3 bases at J, with 4 bases in the middle. This CDR3 contains 13 residues. Germline CDR1 and CDR2: SGDLS and YYNGEE.

This clone has a single count. V usage is TRBV5-1 and J usage is TRBJ2-7; D unresolved. The CDR3 consists of 13 residues. CDR1 is SGHRS and CDR2 is YFSETQ in the germline V gene. The V end was cut by 4 bases, the J end by 3 bases, with 11 bases between. This CDR3 is CASSADGYYEQYF. The CDR3, as DNA: TGCGCCAGCAGCGCGGACGGGTACTACGAGCAGTACTTC.

The V gene is TRBV6-5, the J gene TRBJ2-7, with 7 bases identical to TRBD2. This CDR3 has 15 residues. Germline CDR1 and CDR2: MNHEY and SVGAGI. V shed 5 bases, J shed 2 bases, and the junction held 9 bases outside the gene matches. The CDR3 DNA sequence: TGTGCCAGCAGTCCTAGCGGAACCCCCCCCTACGAGCAGTACTTC. Protein: CASSPSGTPPYEQYF.

The J gene is TRBJ2-3, the V gene TRBV5-5; 11 bases are a match to TRBD2. Germline CDR1 and CDR2: SGHKS and YYEKEE (reference sequence). Trimming removed 2 bases from V and 3 bases from J; junction bases left unmatched: 14. The CDR3 length is 19 residues. The CDR3 region is CASSFTGTSGDIGTDTQYF. In DNA, the CDR3 is TGTGCCAGCAGCTTTACTGGGACTAGCGGTGATATTGGGACAGATACGCAGTATTTT. The whole variable domain, filled in from reference TRBV5-5 and TRBJ2-3, reads DAGVTQSPTHLIKTRGQQVTLRCSPISGHKSVSWYQQVLGQGPQFIFQYYEKEERGRGNFPDRFSARQFPNYSSELNVNALLLGDSALYLCASSFTGTSGDIGTDTQYFGPGTRLTVL.

The rearrangement links TRBV9 to TRBJ2-2; the match to TRBD2 covers 7 bases. After removal of 3 bases from V and 6 bases from J, the junction contained 11 bases not matched to a gene. The CDR3 sequence is 16 residues long. Per the germline V gene, CDR1 is SGDLS and CDR2 is YYNGEE. This CDR3 is CASSASAGFYSGELFF. The CDR3 coding sequence is TGTGCCAGCAGCGCCTCAGCGGGATTTTATTCCGGGGAGCTGTTTTTT.

This clone is a singleton in its sample. The V gene is TRBV11-3, the J gene TRBJ1-1, with D unclear. The CDR3 is 13 residues long. Trimming pared 3 bases from V and 1 base from J, leaving 6 bases between. Germline CDR1 reads SGHNT; CDR2 reads YENEEA. The CDR3 protein is CASSFRQNTEAFF. The CDR3 DNA is TGTGCCAGCAGCTTCCGGCAGAACACTGAAGCTTTCTTT. Combining the CDR3 with reference TRBV11-3 and TRBJ1-1 gives the whole variable domain EAGVVQSPRYKIIEKKQPVAFWCNPISGHNTLYWYLQNLGQGPELLIRYENEEAVDDSQLPKDRFSAERLKGVDSTLKIQPAELGDSAVYLCASSFRQNTEAFFGQGTRLTVV.